A selection of T cell receptor beta chains follows, all from one sample in a study of T cell repertoires in ileal Crohn's disease. This table comes from immunoSEQ multiplex PCR, and its TCRdb copy is limited to in-frame clones, with some not included. This sample has nearly 7,500 clones; approximately 74% occur once, and the top ten carry about 7%. Sequenced sample: ileal tissue. All receptors come from an adult with Crohn's disease. The CDR3 runs from the conserved cysteine through the conserved F or W. Fields, in order: D gene, CDR3 length, J gene, clone size, V gene, CDR3 DNA, CDR3 protein. D genes are given only for firm matches. Clone size appears in some rows only: once, few, many, or a class for an expanded clone.

>TRBD2|15|TRBJ2-1|-|TRBV11-2
TGTGCCAGCAGCGCGGGACTAGCGGGGTTACTTGAGCAGTTCTTC
CASSAGLAGLLEQFF
>-|15|TRBJ2-1|-|TRBV15
TGTGCCACCAGCAGAGGCCCAGGGGACTACAATGAGCAGTTCTTC
CATSRGPGDYNEQFF
>-|14|TRBJ1-2|-|TRBV5-6
TGTGCCAGCAGAGCCACAGGGCTTAACTATGGCTACACCTTC
CASRATGLNYGYTF
>-|15|TRBJ1-6|-|TRBV14
TGTGCCAGCAGCCCCTCCTACTCCTATAATTCACCCCTCCACTTT
CASSPSYSYNSPLHF
>TRBD2|16|TRBJ2-7|few|TRBV5-4
TGTGCCAGCAGCTTGGAACTAGCGGGGGGGCCAGACGAGCAGTACTTC
CASSLELAGGPDEQYF
>-|14|TRBJ1-2|-|TRBV4-3
TGCGCCAGCAGCCACCAGGGTTTCAACTATGGCTACACCTTC
CASSHQGFNYGYTF
>-|13|TRBJ2-5|-|TRBV1
TGCACCAGCAGCCAAGCCCGGGAAGAGACCCAGTACTTC
CTSSQAREETQYF
>-|13|TRBJ2-1|-|TRBV10-2
TGCGCCAGCAGTGAGGGGACAAATAATGAGCAGTTCTTC
CASSEGTNNEQFF
>-|14|TRBJ2-1|-|TRBV6-5
TGTGCCAGCAGAAATGGGCAGGCCAACAATGAGCAGTTCTTC
CASRNGQANNEQFF
>-|14|TRBJ1-1|-|TRBV7-3
TGTGCCAGCAGCCCACAGGGTAGTGGCACTGAAGCTTTCTTT
CASSPQGSGTEAFF
>-|13|TRBJ1-5|-|TRBV27
TGTGCCAGCAGTGTGAACCAGATGGAGCCCCAGCATTTT
CASSVNQMEPQHF
>TRBD1|15|TRBJ1-2|-|TRBV5-1
TGCGCCAGCGCATCCGGGACAGGAGAGGGCTATGGCTACACCTTC
CASASGTGEGYGYTF
>-|15|TRBJ1-4|-|TRBV6-1
TGTGCCAGCAGTGAGACAGGCAGCGGTAATGAAAAACTGTTTTTT
CASSETGSGNEKLFF
>TRBD2|15|TRBJ2-7|-|TRBV18
TGTGCCAGCTCACCATCTAGCGGGGCCTCCTACGAGCAGTACTTC
CASSPSSGASYEQYF
>-|16|TRBJ2-7|-|TRBV5-4
TGTGCCAGCAGCTTGGATATCGGGGGGCCAACCTACGAGCAGTACTTC
CASSLDIGGPTYEQYF
>TRBD2|16|TRBJ2-3|few|TRBV13
TGTGCCAGCAGGCCCTCGGGGGGGGGCGCAACAGATACGCAGTATTTT
CASRPSGGGATDTQYF
>TRBD1|16|TRBJ1-1|-|TRBV5-6
TGTGCCAGCAGCCTAATATACAGGGGGCGTATCACTGAAGCTTTCTTT
CASSLIYRGRITEAFF
>-|14|TRBJ1-2|-|TRBV7-9
TGTGCCAGCAGCTTAAATCAGGGAACCTATGGCTACACCTTC
CASSLNQGTYGYTF
>-|16|TRBJ2-1|-|TRBV6-5
TGTGCCAGCAGTTATCGGTTCACGAGCTCCTACAATGAGCAGTTCTTC
CASSYRFTSSYNEQFF
>TRBD1|15|TRBJ2-2|few|TRBV2
TGTGCCAGCAGGGGGACAGGGGGAGAAACCGGGGAGCTGTTTTTT
CASRGTGGETGELFF
>-|15|TRBJ2-2|-|TRBV7-2
TGTGCCAGCAGCTTGGGAAACAGGGCGGGCGGGGAGCTGTTTTTT
CASSLGNRAGGELFF
>TRBD1|15|TRBJ2-7|-|TRBV6-5
TGTGCCAGCAGTTATTCACAGGGGGCGAGTAGCGAGCAGTACTTC
CASSYSQGASSEQYF
>TRBD1|14|TRBJ2-7|-|TRBV7-2
TGTGCCAGCAGCTTAGTGAGGGGGCTCTACGAGCAGTACTTC
CASSLVRGLYEQYF
>TRBD1|15|TRBJ1-1|-|TRBV2
TGTGCCAGCCACCTACAGGGGGCGATGAACACTGAAGCTTTCTTT
CASHLQGAMNTEAFF
>-|14|TRBJ2-5|-|TRBV19
TGTGCCAGTAGTGGCGGGGTTAACCAAGAGACCCAGTACTTC
CASSGGVNQETQYF
>-|13|TRBJ2-3|few|TRBV9
TGTGCCAGCAGCCGACTACGCACAGATACGCAGTATTTT
CASSRLRTDTQYF
>-|15|TRBJ1-1|few|TRBV19
TGTGCCAGTAATTTCGGGATAGCAGGAAACACTGAAGCTTTCTTT
CASNFGIAGNTEAFF
>TRBD1|11|TRBJ2-1|-|TRBV20-1
TGCAGTGCTACCCAGGGGGCTGAGCAGTTCTTC
CSATQGAEQFF
>-|11|TRBJ1-2|-|TRBV20-1
TGCAGTGCTAGTATTAACTATGGCTACACCTTC
CSASINYGYTF
>TRBD2|12|TRBJ2-5|-|TRBV5-6
TGTGCCAGCGGGGGGGTTAAAGAGACCCAGTACTTC
CASGGVKETQYF
>TRBD2|15|TRBJ2-7|-|TRBV5-1
TGCGCCAGCAGCCCGGCGGGGGGGCATTCCTACGAGCAGTACTTC
CASSPAGGHSYEQYF
>-|10|TRBJ1-1|-|TRBV6-4
TGTGCCAGCAGCGGGGAAATAACTTTCTTT
CASSGEITFF
>TRBD1|15|TRBJ1-6|-|TRBV11-2
TGTGCCAGCAGCCCCACGGGACAGGGTAATTCACCCCTCCACTTT
CASSPTGQGNSPLHF
>TRBD1|16|TRBJ2-7|-|TRBV5-1
TGCGCCAGCAGTTCCACCACCGGGACAGGGGGCTACGAGCAGTACTTC
CASSSTTGTGGYEQYF
>TRBD2|13|TRBJ2-7|-|TRBV7-9
TGTGCCAGCAGCTTAGTTGGACTAGCCCAGCAGTACTTC
CASSLVGLAQQYF
>-|13|TRBJ1-5|-|TRBV7-9
TGTGCCAGCAGCATCGGAGGGAATCAGCCCCAGCATTTT
CASSIGGNQPQHF
>TRBD1|12|TRBJ1-2|-|TRBV29-1
TGCAGCGTTTGGACAGGGGACTATGGCTACACCTTC
CSVWTGDYGYTF
>TRBD1|15|TRBJ2-2|once|TRBV7-6
TGTGCCAGCAGCGTCGGGACAGCGAACACCGGGGAGCTGTTTTTT
CASSVGTANTGELFF
>TRBD1|16|TRBJ2-2|few|TRBV5-6
TGTGCCAGCAGCTTGTTAGGGACAGGTCCCACCGGGGAGCTGTTTTTT
CASSLLGTGPTGELFF